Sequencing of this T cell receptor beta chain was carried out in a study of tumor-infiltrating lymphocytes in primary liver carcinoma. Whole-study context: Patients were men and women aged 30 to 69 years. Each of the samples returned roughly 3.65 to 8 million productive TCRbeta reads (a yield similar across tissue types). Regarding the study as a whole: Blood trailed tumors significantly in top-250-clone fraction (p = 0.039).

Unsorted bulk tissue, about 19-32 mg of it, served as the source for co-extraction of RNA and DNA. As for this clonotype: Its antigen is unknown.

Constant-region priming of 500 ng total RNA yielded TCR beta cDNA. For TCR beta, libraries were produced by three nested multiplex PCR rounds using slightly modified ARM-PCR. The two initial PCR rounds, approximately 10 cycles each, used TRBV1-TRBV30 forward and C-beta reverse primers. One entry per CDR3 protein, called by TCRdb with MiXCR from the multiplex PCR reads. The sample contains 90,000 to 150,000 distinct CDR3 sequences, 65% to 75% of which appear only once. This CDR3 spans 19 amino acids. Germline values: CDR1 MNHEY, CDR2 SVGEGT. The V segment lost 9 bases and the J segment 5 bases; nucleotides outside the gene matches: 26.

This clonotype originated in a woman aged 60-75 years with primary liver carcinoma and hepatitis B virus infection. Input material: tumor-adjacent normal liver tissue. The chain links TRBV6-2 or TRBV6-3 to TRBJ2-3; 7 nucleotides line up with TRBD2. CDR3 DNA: TGTGCCAGGAGAAATCCTAGCGGTTGGCTTTGGTCTAGTATAGATACGCAGTATTTT. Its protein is CARRNPSGWLWSSIDTQYF.